This T cell receptor beta chain was retrieved from a study of pediatric ulcerative colitis. Assay used: immunoSEQ multiplex PCR; TCRdb lists only in-frame clones, some missing. In the table there are 4,500 to 6,500 clones, 85% to 90% of which are singletons. Findings of the study overall: A couple of patients had blood samples with substantially reduced template counts. Total lymphocyte DNA, not sorted subsets, was the template. A couple of rectal clonotypes were found only in ulcerative colitis patients, all of them.

The V gene's germline CDR1 is MNHNS and CDR2 SASEGT. Trimming took 5 bases from V and 7 from J; bases not matched to a gene: 1. This CDR3 is built from 12 residues. Turning to this clone: Its antigen is not identified.

V usage is TRBV6-1 and J usage is TRBJ2-1, with 8 nucleotides matching TRBD1. The specimen sequenced was blood. The sequence was collected from a girl between 5 and 17 years old who was a control in a study of pediatric ulcerative colitis. This CDR3 reads CASSHRGNEQFF. The CDR3 DNA reads TGTGCCAGCAGTCACAGGGGGAATGAGCAGTTCTTC.